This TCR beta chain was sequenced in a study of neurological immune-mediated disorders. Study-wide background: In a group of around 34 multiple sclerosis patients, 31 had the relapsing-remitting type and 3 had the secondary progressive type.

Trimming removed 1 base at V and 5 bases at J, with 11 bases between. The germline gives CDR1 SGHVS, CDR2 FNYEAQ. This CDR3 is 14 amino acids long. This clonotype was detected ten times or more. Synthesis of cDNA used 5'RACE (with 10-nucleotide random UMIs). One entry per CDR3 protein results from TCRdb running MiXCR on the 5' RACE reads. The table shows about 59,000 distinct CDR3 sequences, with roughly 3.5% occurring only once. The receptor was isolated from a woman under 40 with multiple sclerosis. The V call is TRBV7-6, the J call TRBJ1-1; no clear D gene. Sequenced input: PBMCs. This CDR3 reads CASSLGPRGTEAFF. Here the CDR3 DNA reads TGTGCCAGCAGCTTAGGGCCCCGTGGTACTGAAGCTTTCTTT.